The T cell receptor beta chain described here comes from a study of immune evolution from preneoplasia to lung adenocarcinoma. The assay was immunoSEQ multiplex PCR, and TCRdb's table has in-frame clones only and misses some. The sample yields 6,000 or so clones, around 79% seen once. Notes on this clone: Its antigen is as yet unknown.

General study findings and limits: Normal lung had the highest top T cell clone frequencies.

The germline CDR1 and CDR2 sequences are SGHDT and YYEEEE. The CDR3 sequence is 13 residues long. Trimming stripped 3 bases from V and 4 bases from J, with 8 bases between. The TCR comes from a person aged 55-80 years with lung adenocarcinoma. Material for sequencing was FFPE minimally invasive lung adenocarcinoma tissue. The genes are TRBV5-6 and TRBJ1-5; D may be TRBD1 (5 bases). CDR3 sequence: CASSSGRNQPQHF. The CDR3, as DNA: TGTGCCAGCAGCTCAGGGAGGAATCAGCCCCAGCATTTT.